These 4 T cell receptor beta chains originate from one sample sequenced in a study of blood T cell repertoires in COVID-19 (dated by TCRdb to 2020 to 2021). The protocol used for the library was the immunoSEQ multiplex PCR assay. TCRdb provides this immuneACCESS table in a form limited to in-frame rearrangements. Some clones are lacking; in checked studies, under half of them reflect an unresolved V gene, and why the rest are absent is not known. The sample yields 220,000 or so clones; 82% were counted once. The ten top clones hold about 3.3% of the sample. Sequenced: PBMCs or T cells enriched from blood (not recorded which). The receptors originated from a woman aged 60-70 years who had recovered from COVID-19.

The rearrangement joins TRBV6-6 to TRBJ1-1; the match to TRBD1 covers 8 bases. CDR1 is MNHNY and CDR2 is SVGAGI in the germline V gene (reference sequence). The length of the CDR3 is 13 residues. V was clipped by 8 bases and J by 5 bases; unmatched bases: 7. Here the CDR3 reads CASRQGRETEAFF. CDR3 sequence (DNA): TGTGCCAGCCGACAGGGGAGGGAGACTGAAGCTTTCTTT.

The chain is built from TRBV14 and TRBJ2-5; TRBD1 matches at 7 bases. The CDR3 is made up of 15 amino acids. The germline V gene encodes CDR1 SGHDN and CDR2 FVKESK. Trimming took 3 bases from V and 7 from J; bases not matched to a gene: 11. The CDR3 DNA reads as TGTGCCAGCAGCCAGGCAAGACAGGGCCCCGCGACCCAGTACTTC. It codes for CASSQARQGPATQYF.

J is TRBJ2-7 and V is TRBV10-3; D may be TRBD1 (6 bases). Per the germline V gene, CDR1 is ENHRY and CDR2 is SYGVKD. CDR3 length: 11 amino acids. V was shortened by 10 bases and J by 5 bases, with 12 bases between the two germline ends. Here the CDR3 reads CATRQVNEQYF. The CDR3 bases are TGTGCCACAAGACAGGTCAACGAGCAGTACTTC.

In this sample, this clone turned up once. This chain connects TRBV19 to TRBJ1-1, with 10 positions matching TRBD1. The germline V gene has CDR1 LNHDA and CDR2 SQIVND (reference sequence). The ends lost 4 bases at V and 5 bases at J; junction bases unmatched: 4. This CDR3 contains 14 residues. The CDR3 DNA follows: TGTGCCAGTAGTACGGGACAGGGGAGGACTGAAGCTTTCTTT. This encodes CASSTGQGRTEAFF.